This entry lists 31 T cell receptor beta chains sequenced from one sample in a study of Tregs in tolerant kidney transplant recipients. Assay used: immunoSEQ multiplex PCR; TCRdb lists only in-frame clones, some missing. The top ten hold 0.55% to 0.75% of the sample, which has tens of thousands of clones, about 90% seen once. The specimen was Tregs from blood. These receptors all come from a human donor in good health.

This rearrangement joins TRBV5-1 to TRBJ1-5; a weak D match, TRBD1 (6 bases). CDR3 length: 13 residues. Per the germline V gene, CDR1 is SGHRS and CDR2 is YFSETQ. The V end lost 4 bases, the J end lost 7 bases, and 12 bases lay between the germline ends. CDR3 nucleotides: TGCGCCAGCAGCCCGGAGGGGGACCAGCCCCAGCATTTT. Translation gives CASSPEGDQPQHF.

This clone appeared once. The chain recombines TRBV7-2 with TRBJ2-7, with D possibly TRBD2 on 6 matching bases. This CDR3 has 14 residues. CDR1 and CDR2 (germline): SGHTA, FQGNSA. Trimming left V 0 bases short and J 1 base short, with 7 bases between. CDR3 sequence (DNA): TGTGCCAGCAGCTTAGCAGGAGGGTCCTACGAGCAGTACTTC. It specifies CASSLAGGSYEQYF. The full variable domain, rest sourced from reference TRBV7-2 and TRBJ2-7, is GAGVSQSPSNKVTEKGKDVELRCDPISGHTALYWYRQSLGQGLEFLIYFQGNSAPDKSGLPSDRFSAERTGGSVSTLTIQRTQQEDSAVYLCASSLAGGSYEQYFGPGTRLTVT.

CDR3 sequence: CASSPKTNRGLDYGYTF. The DNA of the CDR3 is TGTGCCAGCAGCCCTAAGACTAACAGGGGGCTGGACTATGGCTACACCTTC. This rearrangement joins TRBV7-9 to TRBJ1-2, with 9 bases lining up with TRBD1. V trimming: 5 bases; J trimming: 3 bases; junction bases outside the gene matches: 13. The CDR3 is 17 amino acids. CDR1 and CDR2 (germline): SEHNR, FQNEAQ (reference sequence).

This rearrangement joins TRBV7-3 to TRBJ2-2; 8 positions agree with TRBD2. With 1 base clipped from V and 3 bases from J, the junction kept 10 bases outside the gene matches. The CDR3 loop spans 18 amino acids. Per the germline V gene, CDR1 is SGHTA and CDR2 is FQGTGA. The CDR3 DNA reads TGTGCCAGCAGCTTAAATGGGTTTTATAGCGGGGACACCGGGGAGCTGTTTTTT. Translated: CASSLNGFYSGDTGELFF.

The chain combines TRBV13 with TRBJ1-1; the D is unclear. This CDR3 has 13 amino acids. The germline gives CDR1 PRHDT, CDR2 FYEKMQ (reference sequence). V was shortened by 3 bases and J by 1 base, with 6 bases between the two germline ends. In nucleotides, the CDR3 is TGTGCCAGCAGCTTTCAGCCGAACACTGAAGCTTTCTTT. Translated, it gives CASSFQPNTEAFF.

This clone was found once. The V call is TRBV18, the J call TRBJ1-1; D not certain. Germline CDR1 KGHSH, CDR2 LQKENI. Trimming left V 1 base short and J 0 bases short, with 18 bases between. This CDR3 contains 18 residues. This CDR3 reads CASSPRRRSIRMNTEAFF. In DNA form, the CDR3 reads TGTGCCAGCTCACCACGTCGCAGGAGCATCCGAATGAACACTGAAGCTTTCTTT. The entire variable domain, with the rest obtained from reference TRBV18 and TRBJ1-1, is as follows: NAGVMQNPRHLVRRRGQEARLRCSPMKGHSHVYWYRQLPEEGLKFMVYLQKENIIDESGMPKERFSAEFPKEGPSILRIQQVVRGDSAAYFCASSPRRRSIRMNTEAFFGQGTRLTVV.

V and J are TRBV18 and TRBJ2-7; 11 bases line up with TRBD2. Germline V lookup: CDR1 KGHSH, CDR2 LQKENI. Germline trimming cut 3 bases from V and 3 bases from J; bases unmatched to any gene: 4. The CDR3 spans 15 residues. CDR3 sequence (DNA): TGTGCCAGCTCACCCGGGGGACTAGCGGACTACGAGCAGTACTTC. This translates into CASSPGGLADYEQYF. Together with reference TRBV18 and TRBJ2-7, the CDR3 gives the full variable domain: NAGVMQNPRHLVRRRGQEARLRCSPMKGHSHVYWYRQLPEEGLKFMVYLQKENIIDESGMPKERFSAEFPKEGPSILRIQQVVRGDSAAYFCASSPGGLADYEQYFGPGTRLTVT.

This clone was counted a few times. The chain is built from TRBV5-4 and TRBJ1-3; the D is unclear. The CDR3 consists of 16 residues. Trimming took off 0 bases at V and 0 bases at J, with 10 bases between the two ends. CDR1 is SGHNT, CDR2 YYREEE, per germline (reference sequence). CDR3 nucleotide sequence: TGTGCCAGCAGCTTGGCAAACCCATTCTCTGGAAACACCATATATTTT. Translated, it gives CASSLANPFSGNTIYF.

This chain joins TRBV5-1 and TRBJ1-6; maybe TRBD1 (5 bases). Germline V CDR1 and CDR2: SGHRS, YFSETQ. This CDR3 is 16 amino acids long. V lost 4 bases, J lost 5 bases, and 16 bases lay in between. The CDR3 region has the DNA TGCGCCAGCAGCCCGGGGGGTAGGGCGGATAATTCACCCCTCCACTTT. It translates to CASSPGGRADNSPLHF. Combining the CDR3 with reference TRBV5-1 and TRBJ1-6 gives the whole variable domain KAGVTQTPRYLIKTRGQQVTLSCSPISGHRSVSWYQQTPGQGLQFLFEYFSETQRNKGNFPGRFSGRQFSNSRSEMNVSTLELGDSALYLCASSPGGRADNSPLHFGNGTRLTVT.

The genes are TRBV5-1 and TRBJ1-1, with 7 bases matching TRBD1. The CDR3 loop spans 14 amino acids. Germline loops: CDR1 SGHRS, CDR2 YFSETQ. J gave up 3 bases and V 4 bases, and 6 bases lay outside the gene matches. CDR3 DNA: TGCGCCAGCAGCCCGGTAGGACAGGACACTGAAGCTTTCTTT. Translation gives CASSPVGQDTEAFF.

This clone appeared a single time. V is TRBV25-1 and J is TRBJ1-3; D unclear. V was cut by 4 bases and J by 0 bases, with 7 bases left in between. CDR3 size: 14 residues. Per germline, CDR1 MGHDK and CDR2 SYGVNS. The CDR3 DNA sequence: TGTGCCAGCAGTGGACTTTTCTCTGGAAACACCATATATTTT. It yields the protein CASSGLFSGNTIYF.

This chain joins TRBV10-1 and TRBJ2-2, with D perhaps matching TRBD1 (5 bases). This CDR3 is 13 amino acids long. The V end was cut by 7 bases, the J end by 0 bases, with 6 bases between. Germline V CDR1 and CDR2: WNHNN, SYGVQD (reference sequence). CDR3: CASTDTNTGELFF. CDR3 in DNA: TGCGCCAGCACGGACACGAACACCGGGGAGCTGTTTTTT.

CDR3 nucleotide sequence: TGTGCCAGCAGCTTAAGCCGCGTAGGTCACGAGCAGTACTTC. Protein product: CASSLSRVGHEQYF. The gene calls are TRBV13 and TRBJ2-5, with unresolved D. The better agreement between TRBJ2-7 and the DNA end casts doubt on the J call. This CDR3 spans 14 amino acids. Germline CDR1 and CDR2: PRHDT and FYEKMQ (reference sequence).

The V and J genes are TRBV11-2 and TRBJ2-5, with a possible D match to TRBD2 (6 bases). Germline values: CDR1 SGHAT, CDR2 FQNNGV. The CDR3 loop spans 17 amino acids. The V end lost 7 bases, the J end lost 6 bases, and 27 bases lay between the germline ends. CDR3 region: CASTTVGVVGGGKTQYF. CDR3 nucleotide sequence: TGTGCCAGCACCACGGTCGGAGTGGTGGGAGGAGGAAAGACCCAGTACTTC.

The chain joins TRBV7-9 to TRBJ2-2; 13 bases map to TRBD2. Unmatched junction bases numbered 5, after V lost 1 base and J lost 0 bases. Germline V gene lookup returns CDR1 SEHNR and CDR2 FQNEAQ (reference sequence). The CDR3 extends over 19 amino acids. CDR3 residues: CASSLVGLAGKANTGELFF. Here the CDR3 DNA reads TGTGCCAGCAGCTTAGTGGGACTAGCGGGAAAGGCGAACACCGGGGAGCTGTTTTTT.

The chain carries TRBV18 and TRBJ2-2, with TRBD1 identical over 10 bases. This CDR3 has 19 amino acids. J was trimmed by 2 bases and V by 3 bases; bases with no gene match: 12. Per germline, CDR1 KGHSH and CDR2 LQKENI. The CDR3 DNA sequence: TGTGCCAGCTCACCTCTACTGACCGGGACAGGGGTTAACACCGGGGAGCTGTTTTTT. Protein product: CASSPLLTGTGVNTGELFF.

The rearrangement joins TRBV7-9 to TRBJ2-5; no clear D. Germline V gene sequence: CDR1 SEHNR, CDR2 FQNEAQ (reference sequence). The germline V and J ends were trimmed by 5 bases and 0 bases, with 4 bases remaining between them. CDR3 length equals 12 residues. The CDR3 protein is CASSPYQETQYF. The CDR3 DNA sequence: TGTGCCAGCAGCCCCTACCAAGAGACCCAGTACTTC.

The CDR3 is CASSYGQGLYEQYF. In nucleotides, the CDR3 is TGTGCCAGCAGTTATGGACAGGGCCTTTACGAGCAGTACTTC. The chain carries TRBV6-6 and TRBJ2-7, with 8 bases that match TRBD1. The CDR3 sequence is 14 residues long. Germline V gene data show CDR1 as MNHNY and CDR2 as SVGAGI (reference sequence). The junction had 5 bases not matched to a gene; V was cut back by 3 bases and J by 4 bases.

This chain uses TRBV5-6 with TRBJ2-3; 9 bases line up with TRBD2. V shed 1 base, J shed 5 bases, and the junction held 8 bases outside the gene matches. The CDR3 is made up of 16 amino acids. Germline V gives CDR1 SGHDT, CDR2 YYEEEE. As DNA, the CDR3 is TGTGCCAGCAGCTTGCCCGGCGGGAGGGCCCTAGATACGCAGTATTTT. Translation gives CASSLPGGRALDTQYF.

V is TRBV27 and J is TRBJ2-5, with 7 bases lining up with TRBD2. Germline V lookup: CDR1 MNHEY, CDR2 SMNVEV (reference sequence). V shed 6 bases, J shed 7 bases, and the junction held 8 bases outside the gene matches. This CDR3 comprises 13 residues. The CDR3 DNA reads TGTGCCAGCAGCGGACTAGGGGCTAGGACCCAGTACTTC. Translated, it gives CASSGLGARTQYF.

The chain recombines TRBV15 with TRBJ1-1; D is unresolved. There are 19 residues in the CDR3. V lost 4 bases, J lost 1 base, and 25 bases lay in between. Germline assignment: CDR1 LNHNV and CDR2 YYDKDF (reference sequence). The CDR3 DNA reads as TGTGCCACCAGCACTCTCCCGGCAGCCCCCCTTATGAGGAACACTGAAGCTTTCTTT. Encoded protein: CATSTLPAAPLMRNTEAFF. Supplemented by reference TRBV15 and TRBJ1-1, the full variable domain reads DAMVIQNPRYQVTQFGKPVTLSCSQTLNHNVMYWYQQKSSQAPKLLFHYYDKDFNNEADTPDNFQSRRPNTSFCFLDIRSPGLGDTAMYLCATSTLPAAPLMRNTEAFFGQGTRLTVV.

The chain employs TRBV7-9 and TRBJ2-7; tentatively, D is TRBD1 (6 bases). Trimming took off 1 base at V and 2 bases at J, with 9 bases between the two ends. The germline V gene encodes CDR1 SEHNR and CDR2 FQNEAQ (reference sequence). The CDR3 loop spans 14 amino acids. CDR3: CASSLVTGPYEQYF. The CDR3 bases are TGTGCCAGCAGCTTAGTTACAGGGCCCTACGAGCAGTACTTC.

V is TRBV6-5 and J is TRBJ2-7, with D possibly TRBD2 on 6 matching bases. The germline CDR1 and CDR2 sequences are MNHEY and SVGAGI. CDR3 length: 14 residues. The V and J ends lost 1 base and 2 bases respectively, with 9 bases between them. Written as DNA, the CDR3 is TGTGCCAGCAGTTACTTCGGAGGGGCCTACGAGCAGTACTTC. Translation gives CASSYFGGAYEQYF.

A remark on this clone: Distinct nucleotide sequences in the sample also encode this CDR3. The chain links TRBV5-1 to TRBJ1-1, with 7 nucleotides matching TRBD1. The CDR3 is 15 residues long. Germline CDR1 is SGHRS and CDR2 is YFSETQ. The V segment lost 0 bases and the J segment 1 base; nucleotides outside the gene matches: 3. CDR3: CASSLGGTANTEAFF. CDR3 coding DNA: TGCGCCAGCAGCTTGGGCGGGACAGCGAACACTGAAGCTTTCTTT.

This chain joins TRBV6-5 and TRBJ1-5; D gene uncertain. CDR3 length: 16 residues. V lost 0 bases and J 4 bases, leaving 13 bases between the germline ends. CDR1 MNHEY and CDR2 SVGAGI come from the germline V gene. In DNA form, the CDR3 reads TGTGCCAGCAGTTACTCTGGTCAGGCAGGAAATCAGCCCCAGCATTTT. It codes for CASSYSGQAGNQPQHF.

The J gene is TRBJ2-7, the V gene TRBV5-1; TRBD2 agrees at 11 bases. The ends lost 0 bases at V and 6 bases at J; junction bases unmatched: 2. Germline V lookup: CDR1 SGHRS, CDR2 YFSETQ. The length of the CDR3 is 14 residues. CDR3 sequence (DNA): TGCGCCAGCAGCTTGGAGCTAGCGGGAGGCGAGCAGTACTTC. It translates to CASSLELAGGEQYF.

This sequence joins TRBV7-9 and TRBJ2-2; TRBD1 or TRBD2 may be the D gene (6 bases each). The CDR3 sequence is 16 residues long. The V end was cut by 1 base, the J end by 5 bases, with 14 bases between. CDR1 is SEHNR, CDR2 FQNEAQ, per germline (reference sequence). CDR3: CASSLGTARGTGELFF. The CDR3 nucleotides read TGTGCCAGCAGCTTAGGGACAGCCCGGGGGACCGGGGAGCTGTTTTTT.

The V call is TRBV27, the J call TRBJ1-2; 8 nucleotides line up with TRBD1. This CDR3 is built from 15 residues. V shed 7 bases and J 8 bases; nucleotides not matched to a gene: 15. From germline, CDR1 is MNHEY and CDR2 SMNVEV (reference sequence). The CDR3 nucleotides read TGTGCCAGCACCAATACAGGGGGGCCCACCTCGGGCTACACCTTC. Its protein is CASTNTGGPTSGYTF.

The chain joins TRBV6-1 to TRBJ2-4; 8 bases map to TRBD2. V dropped 4 bases and J dropped 4; count of bases not matched to a gene: 6. The germline gives CDR1 MNHNS, CDR2 SASEGT. There are 15 residues in the CDR3. The chain's CDR3 is CASSGLARIKNIQYF. CDR3 bases: TGTGCCAGCAGTGGACTAGCGAGAATAAAAAACATTCAGTACTTC.

This clone has only one observation. The chain uses TRBV6-7 and TRBJ2-1; D gene ambiguous. TRBV6-7 is an open reading frame, and its role is uncertain. V lost 3 bases and J 4 bases, leaving 16 bases between the germline ends. The CDR3 sequence is 16 residues long. The CDR3: CASSYPLAAGYNEQFF. The CDR3 region has the DNA TGTGCCAGCAGTTATCCACTGGCCGCCGGGTACAATGAGCAGTTCTTC.

The V gene is TRBV30, the J gene TRBJ2-7, with D uncertain. CDR3 size: 15 residues. Between the trimmed V and J ends, which lost 0 bases and 3 bases, there was a span of 15 bases. The germline gives CDR1 GTSNPN, CDR2 SVGIG (reference sequence). The CDR3 reads CAWSVPIPRSYEQYF. The CDR3 bases are TGTGCCTGGAGTGTACCGATTCCAAGGAGCTACGAGCAGTACTTC.